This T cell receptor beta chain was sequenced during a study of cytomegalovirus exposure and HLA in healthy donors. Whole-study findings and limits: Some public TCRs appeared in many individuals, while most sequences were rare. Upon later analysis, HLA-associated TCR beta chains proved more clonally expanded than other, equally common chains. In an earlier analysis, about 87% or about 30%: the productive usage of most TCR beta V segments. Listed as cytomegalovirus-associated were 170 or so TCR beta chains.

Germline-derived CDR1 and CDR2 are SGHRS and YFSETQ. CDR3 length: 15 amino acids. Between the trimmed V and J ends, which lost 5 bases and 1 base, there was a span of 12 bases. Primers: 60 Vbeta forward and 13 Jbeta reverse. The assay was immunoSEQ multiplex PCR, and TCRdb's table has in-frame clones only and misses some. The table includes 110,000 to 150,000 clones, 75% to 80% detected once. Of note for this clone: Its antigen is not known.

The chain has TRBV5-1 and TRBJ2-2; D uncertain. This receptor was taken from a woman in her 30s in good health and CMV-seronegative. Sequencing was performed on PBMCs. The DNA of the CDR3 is TGCGCCAGCAGTGTTGGCAAGTTGAACACCGGGGAGCTGTTTTTT. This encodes CASSVGKLNTGELFF.